The clone carrying this TCR beta chain was counted only a few times. These data are taken from a study of blood T cell repertoires in COVID-19. Study summary: The study drew acute and convalescent COVID-19 samples from the United States, Italy and Spain. T cells, B-cell-depleted T cells, or PBMCs provided the cDNA or gDNA that served as material.

Per the original methods: Reference gene primers were amplified, and this amplification served to estimate nucleated cell counts. Here immunoSEQ multiplex PCR was the method, and the copy in TCRdb shows in-frame clones only, minus some. Clonal size and the V and J genes are those of that table, whereas D and trimming came from the DNA. The data contain roughly 70,000 clones, about 88% of them seen just once; the ten biggest clones take up over 3%. The V and J ends lost 3 bases and 0 bases respectively, with 3 bases between them. Germline V gives CDR1 SNHLY, CDR2 FYNNEI. The CDR3 loop spans 12 amino acids.

Sequencing was performed on peripheral blood. The chain links TRBV2 to TRBJ2-7; no clear D. This receptor was obtained from a man in his sixties or seventies with acute or convalescent COVID-19. This chain's CDR3 is CASSDSSYEQYF. CDR3 nucleotide sequence: TGTGCCAGCAGTGACAGCTCCTACGAGCAGTACTTC.